The clone carrying this T cell receptor (beta chain) was seen many times. Its antigen is not identified. The data belong to a study of T-cell reconstitution after alpha-beta-depleted transplantation in children. This CDR3 has 14 amino acids. V was pared by 7 bases and J by 0 bases, with 7 bases between. CDR1 is LNHNV and CDR2 is YYDKDF in the germline V gene (reference sequence). Unique molecular identifiers were incorporated into the prepared TCRbeta library. From the PCR reads, TCRdb called clonotypes with MiXCR, one entry per CDR3 protein. The sample holds tens of thousands of distinct CDR3 sequences, approximately 4.4% seen once. Study observations and caveats: Expanded graft clones numbering several hundred reportedly gave rise to alpha-beta T cells about two months after transplant. Fresh T-cell production supplied most of the T-cell counts and diversity seen one year after transplant.

The source material was PBMCs, mostly from graft donor cells, sampled 180 days after TCRalphabeta/CD19-depleted stem cell transplant. This sequence joins TRBV15 and TRBJ2-6; D not resolved. This TCR was recovered from a boy under two years old who had a stem cell transplant for acute myeloid leukemia, so the T cells may come from the graft donor. The CDR3 sequence is CATNEDSGANVLTF. Here the CDR3 DNA reads TGTGCCACCAACGAGGACTCTGGGGCCAACGTCCTGACTTTC. Supplemented by reference TRBV15 and TRBJ2-6, the full variable domain reads DAMVIQNPRYQVTQFGKPVTLSCSQTLNHNVMYWYQQKSSQAPKLLFHYYDKDFNNEADTPDNFQSRRPNTSFCFLDIRSPGLGDTAMYLCATNEDSGANVLTFGAGSRLTVL.